The clone carrying this TCR beta chain showed up just once. The germline gene is not matched at one end of the junction; a read error may be the cause. This sample was included in a study of T cells after somatic rescue of genetic block. This CDR3 is built from 15 residues. Germline loops: CDR1 MNHNS, CDR2 SASEGT. Only in-frame clones appear in the TCRdb table, and some are missing; sequencing was by immunoSEQ multiplex PCR. The sample shows about 67,000 clones, roughly nine tenths of them seen only once. The source material was peripheral blood mononuclear cells (PBMCs). The V and J genes are TRBV6-1 and TRBJ2-3; 9 nucleotides align to TRBD1. This receptor was taken from a man aged 40-50 years. The CDR3 region is CVSSGLTGGVDTQYF. The CDR3 nucleotides are TGTGTCAGCAGTGGTTTGACAGGGGGTGTGGATACGCAGTATTTT.